This T cell receptor (beta chain) was recorded in a study of blood T cell repertoires in COVID-19. Overall study context: Whether acute or convalescent, the COVID-19 samples came from the United States, Italy and Spain.

Original data processing: From reference gene primer amplification, estimates of nucleated cell counts were derived. Assay used: immunoSEQ multiplex PCR; TCRdb lists only in-frame clones, some missing. D and trimming come from the DNA, and the V and J calls and clone size come from that table. The profile shows 100,000 to 150,000 clones, roughly 84% of them singletons. This CDR3 has 15 amino acids. V dropped 4 bases and J dropped 6; count of bases not matched to a gene: 5. In germline, CDR1 is LGHDT, CDR2 YNNKEL (reference sequence). This chain connects TRBV3-1 (or the pseudogene TRBV3-2) to TRBJ2-7; 14 nucleotides line up with TRBD2. This clonotype was obtained from a woman of 80 years or more with acute or convalescent COVID-19. The sequencing sample was made of peripheral blood. This chain's CDR3 is CASSPTSGGAGEQYF. CDR3 coding DNA: TGTGCCAGCAGCCCGACTAGCGGGGGGGCCGGCGAGCAGTACTTC.